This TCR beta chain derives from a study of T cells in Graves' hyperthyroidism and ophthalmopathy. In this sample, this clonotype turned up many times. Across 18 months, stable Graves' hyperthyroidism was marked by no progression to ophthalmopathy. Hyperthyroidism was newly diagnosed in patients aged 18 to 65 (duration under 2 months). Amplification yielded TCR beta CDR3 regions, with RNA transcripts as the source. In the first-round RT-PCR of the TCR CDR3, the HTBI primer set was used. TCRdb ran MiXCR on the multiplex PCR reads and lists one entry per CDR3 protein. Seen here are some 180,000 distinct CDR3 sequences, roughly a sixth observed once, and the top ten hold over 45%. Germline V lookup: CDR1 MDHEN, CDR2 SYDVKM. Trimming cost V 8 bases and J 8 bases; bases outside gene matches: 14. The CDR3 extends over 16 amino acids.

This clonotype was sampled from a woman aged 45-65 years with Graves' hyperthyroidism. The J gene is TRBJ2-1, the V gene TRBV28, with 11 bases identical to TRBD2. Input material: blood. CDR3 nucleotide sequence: TGTGCCAGCTGCCCTACTTCTAGCGGGAGGTCCCATGAGCAGTTCTTC. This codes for CASCPTSSGRSHEQFF.